This entry describes one TCR beta chain. This sample stems from a study of blood T cell repertoires in COVID-19. Study context: Researchers got acute and convalescent COVID-19 samples from the United States, Italy and Spain.

Original data processing: From reference gene primer amplification, estimates of nucleated cell counts were derived. Method: immunoSEQ multiplex PCR; TCRdb's copy keeps in-frame clones and lacks some. The V and J calls and clone size come from that table; D and trimming were worked out from the DNA. The table shows approximately 120,000 clones, with 86% occurring only once. Sequencing used peripheral blood. This receptor was obtained from a woman in her forties or fifties who had recovered from COVID-19.

The CDR3 sequence: CASSESTGPPGQRGSGELFF. The DNA for the CDR3 is TGTGCCAGCAGTGAATCGACGGGCCCGCCGGGGCAGCGGGGGTCCGGGGAGCTGTTTTTT. J is TRBJ2-2 and V is TRBV6-4; 8 bases are a match to TRBD2. V was clipped by 3 bases and J by 6 bases; unmatched bases: 21. Germline assignment: CDR1 MRHNA and CDR2 SNTAGT. The CDR3 totals 20 residues.